This passage covers 29 T cell receptor beta chains from one sample sequenced in a study of blood T cells in healthy people across ages. A J-beta primer mix and a sample-barcoded 5' primer were used in a second PCR of about 7 to 12 cycles. TCRdb reanalysed the 5' RACE reads using MiXCR and keeps one entry per CDR3 protein. The sample holds roughly 900,000 distinct CDR3 sequences; around 26% are singletons and the top ten take around 16%. Sequenced sample: blood. Source of these receptors: an elderly woman in good health.

In the case of this clonotype: A clone one base away is much larger, so this may be a read error. The rearrangement links TRBV5-1 to TRBJ2-7; 8 bases align to TRBD2. CDR1 SGHRS and CDR2 YFSETQ come from the germline V gene. This CDR3 region has 15 residues. The junction had 18 bases not matched to a gene; V was cut back by 4 bases and J by 12 bases. The CDR3 region has the DNA TGCGCCAGCAGCGGGGCCGGGACTAGAAAAGAGACCCTGTACTTC. It yields the protein CASSGAGTRKETLYF.

V is TRBV6-2 or TRBV6-3 and J is TRBJ2-3; 8 bases are a match to TRBD1. The V gene's germline CDR1 is MNHEY and CDR2 SVGEGT. The CDR3 length is 16 residues. J lost 6 bases, V lost 4 bases, and 12 bases had no gene match. CDR3 sequence: CASSSPSRGPMDTQYF. For the CDR3, the DNA is TGTGCCAGCAGTTCCCCGTCCAGGGGGCCTATGGATACGCAGTATTTT.

In regard to this clonotype: This may be a read error, as it is one base from a much larger clone. V is TRBV25-1 and J is TRBJ2-4, with TRBD2 identical over 12 bases. V lost 11 bases to trimming and J lost 13 bases; unmatched junction nucleotides: 18. The CDR3 covers 15 residues. The germline V gene has CDR1 MGHDK and CDR2 SYGVNS. DNA for the CDR3: TGTGCCGAGTCTCCGGGACTAGCGGGCGGCTACGGGCAGTACTTC. Amino acid sequence: CAESPGLAGGYGQYF.

V gene TRBV20-1 combines with J gene TRBJ2-7; TRBD2 matches at 12 bases. The germline V gene encodes CDR1 DFQATT and CDR2 SNEGSKA (reference sequence). This CDR3 has 16 amino acids. With V trimmed by 1 base and J by 4 bases, 8 bases remained unmatched. Here the CDR3 DNA reads TGCAGTGCTAGAGCCTCCCTACTAGCGGGGGGATACGAGCAGTACTTC. The encoded protein is CSARASLLAGGYEQYF.

For this clonotype: A junction boundary mismatches the germline segment, possibly from a read error. The chain has TRBV12-3 or TRBV12-4 and TRBJ2-3; the match to TRBD2 covers 7 bases. The CDR3 is 17 residues long. CDR3 amino acids: CASSLTGTNGLTDTQYF. The CDR3 DNA is TGTGCCAGTAGTTTAACCGGGACTAACGGCCTCACAGATACGCAGTATTTT.

This clonotype was detected a few times. J is TRBJ2-5 and V is TRBV2; D perhaps matches TRBD1 (5 bases). TRBJ2-7 matches the DNA end more closely, so the J call is doubtful. The CDR3 runs to 11 residues. CDR1 and CDR2 from the germline V gene are SNHLY and FYNNEI. The CDR3 spells CASSPQGEQYF. The CDR3 coding sequence is TGTGCCAGCAGTCCTCAGGGCGAGCAGTACTTC.

The V and J genes are TRBV20-1 and TRBJ2-1; 8 positions match TRBD2. TRBJ2-7 matches the DNA end more closely, so the J call is doubtful. This CDR3 contains 15 residues. The germline CDR1 and CDR2 sequences are DFQATT and SNEGSKA (reference sequence). Here the CDR3 DNA reads TGCAGTGCTGTTGGAGTAGCGGGGAAGTACAATGAGCAGTACTTC. It encodes CSAVGVAGKYNEQYF.

This clonotype has only one observation. This chain uses TRBV12-3 or TRBV12-4 with TRBJ2-6; the match to TRBD1 covers 8 bases. Trimming cost V 10 bases and J 4 bases; bases outside gene matches: 12. This CDR3 spans 16 amino acids. The CDR3 is CATELTGDSGANVLTF. CDR3 DNA sequence: TGTGCCACGGAACTGACAGGGGACTCCGGGGCCAACGTCCTGACTTTC.

In this sample, this clonotype turned up once. This chain connects TRBV12-3 or TRBV12-4 to TRBJ2-7; 11 bases line up with TRBD2. V lost 5 bases, J lost 5 bases, and 11 bases stayed unmatched. The CDR3 sequence is 16 residues long. The chain's CDR3 is CASSITSGGSFDEQYF. DNA of the CDR3: TGTGCCAGCAGTATCACTAGCGGGGGATCTTTTGACGAGCAGTACTTC.

This clonotype occurred many times. The chain links TRBV6-5 to TRBJ1-2; the D is unclear. V lost 5 bases, J lost 5 bases, and 15 bases lay in between. The CDR3 sequence is 14 residues long. Germline V gene sequence: CDR1 MNHEY, CDR2 SVGAGI. For the CDR3, the DNA is TGTGCCAGCAGTCGCGGCTCCTGGGGTTATGGCTACACCTTC. It specifies CASSRGSWGYGYTF.

This clonotype was seen ten or more times. The chain is built from TRBV11-2 and TRBJ1-5; no clear D. This CDR3 has 13 residues. Between the trimmed V and J ends, which lost 1 base and 7 bases, there was a span of 8 bases. CDR1 is SGHAT, CDR2 FQNNGV, per germline. The CDR3 is CASSLGPRQPQHF. CDR3 bases: TGTGCCAGCAGCTTAGGCCCGAGACAGCCCCAGCATTTT.

The rearrangement joins TRBV3-1 to TRBJ2-1, with TRBD2 matching 10 bases. CDR1 and CDR2 from the germline V gene are LGHDT and YNNKEL (reference sequence). V lost 6 bases and J lost 8; bases outside the gene matches: 10. The CDR3 sequence is 15 residues long. The CDR3, as DNA: TGTGCCAGCAGACCCTCGAGCGGGGGGGCCGATGAGCAGTTCTTC. Translated, it gives CASRPSSGGADEQFF.

J is TRBJ2-2 and V is TRBV7-2, with D possibly matching TRBD1 (6 bases). Germline assignment: CDR1 SGHTA and CDR2 FQGNSA. The germline V and J ends were trimmed by 5 bases and 4 bases, with 17 bases remaining between them. The length of the CDR3 is 16 residues. The CDR3, as DNA: TGTGCCAGCAGCCGAGTCTGGGGGCCGAGCACCGGGGAGCTGTTTTTT. Its protein is CASSRVWGPSTGELFF.

In this sample, this clonotype turned up many times. The chain couples TRBV7-2 to TRBJ1-2; TRBD1 might be the D (6 bases). The ends were cut back, 6 bases at V and 4 bases at J, with 15 bases in the middle. The CDR3 runs to 14 residues. The germline CDR1 and CDR2 sequences are SGHTA and FQGNSA. This CDR3 is CASSSNQGFYGYTF. CDR3 in DNA: TGTGCCAGCAGTTCCAATCAGGGGTTCTATGGCTACACCTTC.

This clonotype was detected ten times or more. The chain carries TRBV4-3 and TRBJ2-3, with 15 bases fitting TRBD2. CDR3 length: 21 amino acids. From germline, CDR1 is LGHNA and CDR2 YSLEER. V was clipped by 1 base and J by 1 base; unmatched bases: 12. The CDR3 DNA reads as TGCGCCAGCAGCCAAGCCTCAGTGGGACTAGCGGGGGGACCTCGCACAGATACGCAGTATTTT. This gives the protein CASSQASVGLAGGPRTDTQYF.

This clonotype was counted at least ten times. V and J are TRBV27 and TRBJ1-2; 7 bases match TRBD1. Germline values: CDR1 MNHEY, CDR2 SMNVEV (reference sequence). Germline trimming cut 3 bases from V and 5 bases from J; bases unmatched to any gene: 6. This CDR3 has 14 residues. CDR3 sequence: CASSLKGASYGYTF. CDR3 DNA sequence: TGTGCCAGCAGTTTGAAGGGGGCGTCTTATGGCTACACCTTC.

Ten or more counts support this clonotype. An end of the junction differs from the germline gene, which may be a read error. The chain combines TRBV7-2 with TRBJ1-1; D uncertain. The CDR3 runs to 12 residues. Germline V lookup: CDR1 SGHTA, CDR2 FQGNSA. The CDR3 sequence is CASSLGYTEAFF. CDR3 bases: TGCGCCAGCAGCTTGGGGTACACTGAAGCTTTCTTT.

This clonotype has a handful of counts. The rearrangement joins TRBV4-2 to TRBJ2-7, with 10 bases identical to TRBD2. Trimming took 0 bases from V and 7 from J; bases not matched to a gene: 15. There are 18 residues in the CDR3. The germline gives CDR1 LGHNA, CDR2 YNFKEQ. CDR3 DNA sequence: TGTGCCAGCAGCCAAGATCAAACTAGCGGGACTCTCTACAATGAGCAGTACTTC. Its translation: CASSQDQTSGTLYNEQYF.

The chain joins TRBV27 to TRBJ1-1; D gene unclear. CDR1 is MNHEY, CDR2 SMNVEV, per germline (reference sequence). This CDR3 has 12 residues. Trimming cost V 2 bases and J 10 bases, with 11 bases left between them. The CDR3 reads CASSLGEGRAFF. The CDR3 DNA sequence: TGTGCCAGCAGTTTAGGCGAAGGACGAGCTTTCTTT.

The rearrangement joins TRBV28 to TRBJ2-6; D tentatively fits TRBD1 or TRBD2 (5 bases each). The CDR3 extends over 17 amino acids. Germline CDR1 reads MDHEN; CDR2 reads SYDVKM. V lost 3 bases and J lost 4, with 16 bases in between. CDR3 sequence (DNA): TGTGCCAGCAGTTTTTCACGGAAAGGGACCGGGGCCAACGTCCTGACTTTC. It codes for CASSFSRKGTGANVLTF. Full variable domain (remainder filled in from reference TRBV28 and TRBJ2-6): DVKVTQSSRYLVKRTGEKVFLECVQDMDHENMFWYRQDPGLGLRLIYFSYDVKMKEKGDIPEGYSVSREKKERFSLILESASTNQTSMYLCASSFSRKGTGANVLTFGAGSRLTVL.

Comments on this clonotype: At one of its ends the junction is not consistent with the germline gene, which may arise from a read error. The CDR3 is CASGQAGTGEITDAQYF. The CDR3 nucleotides read TGTGCCAGCGGCCAGGCCGGGACAGGGGAGATCACAGATGCGCAGTATTTT. This chain links TRBV12-3 or TRBV12-4 with TRBJ2-3; 10 bases are a match to TRBD1. CDR3 length: 17 amino acids.

Remarks on this clonotype: One end of the junction is discordant with germline, which a read error may explain. This chain links TRBV11-2 with TRBJ1-4; D uncertain. This CDR3 has 13 residues. Germline V gene sequence: CDR1 SGHAT, CDR2 FQNNGV. CDR3 in amino acids: CASSPDRGEKRFF. CDR3 in DNA: TGTGCCAGCAGCCCCGACCGGGGAGAAAAACGGTTTTTT.

This clonotype was detected only a few times. V and J are TRBV11-2 and TRBJ1-6; D perhaps matches TRBD1 (5 bases). This CDR3 region has 14 residues. V lost 5 bases, J lost 6 bases, and 11 bases lay in between. Germline V gene data show CDR1 as SGHAT and CDR2 as FQNNGV. CDR3: CASSLGTFNSPLHF. DNA of the CDR3: TGTGCCAGCAGCCTAGGGACCTTTAATTCACCCCTCCACTTT.

Regarding this clonotype: Possible read error: a much larger clone is one base away. This chain links TRBV7-2 with TRBJ2-5; 8 bases map to TRBD1. The CDR3 is 14 residues long. Germline assignment: CDR1 SGHTA and CDR2 FQGNSA. Trimming took 1 base from V and 5 from J; bases not matched to a gene: 3. CDR3 sequence reads: CASSLGNRGETQYF. CDR3 coding DNA: TGTGCCAGCAGCTTAGGCAACAGGGGGGAGACCCAGTACTTC.

This clonotype appeared a single time. A read error may be the cause here, since a much bigger clone is one base away. V is TRBV6-2 or TRBV6-3 and J is TRBJ1-2; 7 bases map to TRBD1. Trimming at V came to 7 bases and at J to 4 bases, leaving 12 bases not matched to a gene. The germline CDR1 and CDR2 sequences are MNHEY and SVGEGT. The CDR3 length is 15 residues. CDR3 DNA: TGTGCCAGCACCCACCGCGCGGACAGGAGCTATGGCTACACCTTC. Protein sequence: CASTHRADRSYGYTF.

The chain employs TRBV5-1 and TRBJ2-2; TRBD2 is a possible D gene (5 bases). The CDR3 contains 15 residues. Looked up from germline, CDR1 is SGHRS and CDR2 is YFSETQ. Between the trimmed V and J ends, which lost 3 bases and 1 base, there was a span of 10 bases. The CDR3 is CASSWRTENTGELFF. CDR3 nucleotide sequence: TGCGCCAGCAGCTGGAGGACGGAGAACACCGGGGAGCTGTTTTTT. Supplemented by reference TRBV5-1 and TRBJ2-2, the full variable domain reads KAGVTQTPRYLIKTRGQQVTLSCSPISGHRSVSWYQQTPGQGLQFLFEYFSETQRNKGNFPGRFSGRQFSNSRSEMNVSTLELGDSALYLCASSWRTENTGELFFGEGSRLTVL.

CDR3: CASSSTGGGLYNEQFF. DNA for the CDR3: TGTGCCAGCAGCTCGACTGGGGGGGGACTTTACAATGAGCAGTTCTTC. The rearrangement joins TRBV7-9 to TRBJ2-1, with 7 bases fitting TRBD2. V trimming: 4 bases; J trimming: 4 bases; junction bases outside the gene matches: 10. CDR3 length: 16 amino acids. In germline, CDR1 is SEHNR, CDR2 FQNEAQ (reference sequence). The full variable domain, in which reference TRBV7-9 and TRBJ2-1 provide the parts outside the CDR3, is DTGVSQNPRHKITKRGQNVTFRCDPISEHNRLYWYRQTLGQGPEFLTYFQNEAQLEKSRLLSDRFSAERPKGSFSTLEIQRTEQGDSAMYLCASSSTGGGLYNEQFFGPGTRLTVL.

The sample holds a few counts of this clonotype. A much bigger clone sits one base away, suggesting this may be a read error. The chain carries TRBV3-1 and TRBJ2-5, with 10 nucleotides matching TRBD1. The CDR3 length is 15 residues. The ends lost 3 bases at V and 11 bases at J; junction bases unmatched: 12. CDR1 is LGHDT and CDR2 is YNNKEL in the germline V gene (reference sequence). CDR3 residues: CASSHGTGAFGEQYF. DNA for the CDR3: TGTGCCAGCAGCCACGGGACAGGGGCGTTCGGGGAGCAGTACTTC.

The CDR3 region is CSARKGGLNTEAFF. In nucleotides, the CDR3 is TGCAGTGCTAGAAAAGGCGGTCTGAACACTGAAGCTTTCTTT. The chain joins TRBV20-1 to TRBJ1-1; D is ambiguous. This CDR3 contains 14 residues. Germline V lookup: CDR1 DFQATT, CDR2 SNEGSKA (reference sequence). The germline V and J ends were trimmed by 2 bases and 0 bases, with 10 bases remaining between them.